The rows below give T cell receptor beta chains drawn from one sample of a study of cytomegalovirus exposure and HLA in healthy donors. The repertoire was sequenced with immunoSEQ multiplex PCR; TCRdb's copy has only in-frame clones and lacks some. The data hold about 180,000 clones, with roughly 84% observed a single time. The sequencing sample was made of PBMCs. These receptors were collected from a man between 25 and 39 years old in good health and CMV-seronegative. CDR3s include the opening cysteine and the closing phenylalanine or tryptophan. The order of the fields is D gene, J gene, V gene, clone size, CDR3 protein, CDR3 DNA. A D gene is named only where the DNA matches it firmly. The size field is filled for only some rows; it gives once, few, many or a size class.

D: -; J: TRBJ1-2; V: TRBV13; size: -; CDR3: CASSLATGSFNYGYTF; DNA: TGTGCCAGCAGCTTAGCGACAGGTTCTTTTAACTATGGCTACACCTTC
D: -; J: TRBJ2-6; V: TRBV28; size: -; CDR3: CASTAGDRGSGANVLTF; DNA: TGTGCCAGCACCGCCGGGGATAGAGGCTCAGGGGCCAACGTCCTGACTTTC
D: TRBD1; J: TRBJ1-5; V: TRBV2; size: -; CDR3: CASSESRTGRSNQPQHF; DNA: TGTGCCAGCAGTGAATCAAGGACAGGTCGGAGCAATCAGCCCCAGCATTTT
D: TRBD2; J: TRBJ2-7; V: TRBV4-2; size: -; CDR3: CASSQDRLAGANYEQYF; DNA: TGTGCCAGCAGCCAAGACCGACTAGCGGGGGCAAACTACGAGCAGTACTTC
D: TRBD2; J: TRBJ2-1; V: TRBV30; size: -; CDR3: CAWTGLADNEQFF; DNA: TGTGCCTGGACGGGACTAGCAGACAATGAGCAGTTCTTC
D: TRBD2; J: TRBJ2-7; V: TRBV18; size: -; CDR3: CASSPTSGDPYEQYF; DNA: TGTGCCAGCTCACCCACTAGCGGGGACCCCTACGAGCAGTACTTC
D: -; J: TRBJ1-2; V: TRBV15; size: few; CDR3: CATSREGGGSYGYTF; DNA: TGTGCCACCAGCAGAGAGGGTGGGGGGAGCTATGGCTACACCTTC
D: TRBD1; J: TRBJ2-2; V: TRBV7-2; size: -; CDR3: CASSSGQGAPGELFF; DNA: TGTGCCAGCAGCTCCGGACAGGGGGCGCCCGGGGAGCTGTTTTTT
D: -; J: TRBJ2-6; V: TRBV19; size: few; CDR3: CASSIIFYRSGANVLTF; DNA: TGTGCCAGTAGTATAATCTTCTATCGCTCTGGGGCCAACGTCCTGACTTTC
D: -; J: TRBJ2-7; V: TRBV30; size: -; CDR3: CAWSPQGYEQYF; DNA: TGTGCCTGGAGTCCACAGGGCTACGAGCAGTACTTC
D: -; J: TRBJ2-1; V: TRBV14; size: -; CDR3: CASSQVPGGEQFF; DNA: TGTGCCAGCAGCCAAGTCCCCGGGGGTGAGCAGTTCTTC
D: TRBD1; J: TRBJ1-2; V: TRBV5-4; size: -; CDR3: CASSPGQGGGYTF; DNA: TGTGCCAGCAGCCCTGGACAGGGGGGAGGCTACACCTTC
D: -; J: TRBJ2-3; V: TRBV18; size: -; CDR3: CASSPGADTQYF; DNA: TGTGCCAGCTCACCCGGGGCAGATACGCAGTATTTT
D: TRBD1; J: TRBJ2-7; V: TRBV6-5; size: -; CDR3: CASRRDRGATYEQYF; DNA: TGTGCCAGCAGACGAGACAGGGGGGCCACCTACGAGCAGTACTTC
D: TRBD1; J: TRBJ2-5; V: TRBV11-2; size: -; CDR3: CASSAPPRGRETQYF; DNA: TGTGCCAGCAGCGCGCCCCCAAGGGGGCGAGAGACCCAGTACTTC
D: -; J: TRBJ1-6; V: TRBV27; size: -; CDR3: CASISRGGMGGLYSPLHF; DNA: TGTGCCAGCATTAGTAGGGGGGGTATGGGGGGGCTTTATTCACCCCTCCACTTT
D: -; J: TRBJ2-7; V: TRBV5-1; size: few; CDR3: CASSFPDRPTYEQYF; DNA: TGCGCCAGCAGCTTTCCTGACAGGCCAACCTACGAGCAGTACTTC
D: -; J: TRBJ2-5; V: TRBV5-1; size: -; CDR3: CASSQNRKETQYF; DNA: TGCGCCAGCAGCCAGAACAGAAAAGAGACCCAGTACTTC
D: -; J: TRBJ2-7; V: TRBV5-6; size: -; CDR3: CASSLAGQISYEQYF; DNA: TGTGCCAGCAGCTTGGCTGGACAAATCTCCTACGAGCAGTACTTC
D: TRBD2; J: TRBJ2-2; V: TRBV27; size: -; CDR3: CASRGGYTGELFF; DNA: TGTGCCAGCAGGGGGGGGTACACCGGGGAGCTGTTTTTT
D: -; J: TRBJ1-5; V: TRBV5-1; size: -; CDR3: CASSPGTTNQPQHF; DNA: TGCGCCAGCAGCCCTGGGACTACGAATCAGCCCCAGCATTTT
D: TRBD2; J: TRBJ2-1; V: TRBV7-9; size: -; CDR3: CASSLVLAGNNEQFF; DNA: TGTGCCAGCAGCTTAGTTCTAGCGGGGAACAATGAGCAGTTCTTC
D: -; J: TRBJ2-2; V: TRBV5-1; size: -; CDR3: CASSLTQGDTGELFF; DNA: TGCGCCAGCAGCTTAACGCAGGGCGACACCGGGGAGCTGTTTTTT
D: TRBD1; J: TRBJ2-7; V: TRBV28; size: -; CDR3: CASRPRGTGGKVQYF; DNA: TGTGCCAGCAGGCCGCGGGGGACAGGGGGGAAAGTGCAGTACTTC
D: TRBD2; J: TRBJ2-7; V: TRBV19; size: -; CDR3: CASSIGSGRGDEQYF; DNA: TGTGCCAGTAGTATCGGCAGCGGGAGGGGGGACGAGCAGTACTTC
D: -; J: TRBJ2-2; V: TRBV10-3; size: -; CDR3: CAINRESNTGELFF; DNA: TGTGCCATCAATCGGGAATCCAACACCGGGGAGCTGTTTTTT
D: TRBD1; J: TRBJ1-5; V: TRBV30; size: -; CDR3: CAWSVFHLAGDRGLGQPQHF; DNA: TGTGCCTGGAGTGTATTTCATCTTGCGGGGGACAGGGGATTAGGTCAGCCCCAGCATTTT
D: TRBD1; J: TRBJ2-2; V: TRBV7-6; size: -; CDR3: CASSSTGGNTGELFF; DNA: TGTGCCAGCAGCTCAACAGGGGGCAACACCGGGGAGCTGTTTTTT
D: TRBD1; J: TRBJ2-7; V: TRBV19; size: -; CDR3: CASAKTGGSYEQYF; DNA: TGTGCCAGTGCCAAGACAGGGGGCTCCTACGAGCAGTACTTC
D: -; J: TRBJ1-1; V: TRBV9; size: -; CDR3: CASSVGAGPMNTEAFF; DNA: TGTGCCAGCAGCGTGGGGGCAGGACCCATGAACACTGAAGCTTTCTTT
D: TRBD1; J: TRBJ2-7; V: TRBV9; size: -; CDR3: CASSAGQGDYEQYF; DNA: TGTGCCAGCAGCGCGGGACAGGGGGACTACGAGCAGTACTTC
D: -; J: TRBJ1-2; V: TRBV6-1; size: -; CDR3: CASSDQGYGYTF; DNA: TGTGCCAGCAGCGACCAGGGCTATGGCTACACCTTC
D: TRBD1; J: TRBJ1-6; V: TRBV10-2; size: -; CDR3: CASSEVGTGGGSPLHF; DNA: TGCGCCAGCAGTGAGGTCGGGACAGGGGGCGGTTCACCCCTCCACTTT
D: TRBD1; J: TRBJ1-1; V: TRBV5-5; size: -; CDR3: CASSWDRGYTEAFF; DNA: TGTGCCAGCAGCTGGGACAGGGGATACACTGAAGCTTTCTTT
D: TRBD1; J: TRBJ2-7; V: TRBV7-9; size: -; CDR3: CASSLGWGQTYEQYF; DNA: TGTGCCAGCAGCTTAGGTTGGGGACAGACCTACGAGCAGTACTTC
D: TRBD2; J: TRBJ2-1; V: TRBV6-5; size: once; CDR3: CASSPLAGGSNEQFF; DNA: TGTGCCAGCAGTCCCCTAGCGGGAGGGAGCAATGAGCAGTTCTTC
D: TRBD1; J: TRBJ2-1; V: TRBV11-1; size: -; CDR3: CASSLLGGHNEQFF; DNA: TGTGCCAGCAGCTTATTAGGGGGCCACAATGAGCAGTTCTTC